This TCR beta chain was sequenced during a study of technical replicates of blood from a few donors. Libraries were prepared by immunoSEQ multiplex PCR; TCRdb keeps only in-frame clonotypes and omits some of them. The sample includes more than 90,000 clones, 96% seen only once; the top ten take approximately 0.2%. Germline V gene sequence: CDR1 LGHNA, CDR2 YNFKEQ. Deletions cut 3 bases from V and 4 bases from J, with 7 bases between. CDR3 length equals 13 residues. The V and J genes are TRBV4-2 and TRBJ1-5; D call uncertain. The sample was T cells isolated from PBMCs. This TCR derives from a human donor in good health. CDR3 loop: CASSHYLNQPQHF. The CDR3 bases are TGTGCCAGCAGCCATTATTTAAATCAGCCCCAGCATTTT.